This T cell receptor (beta chain) is from a study of technical replicates of blood from a handful of donors. This clone has just one count. Using immunoSEQ multiplex PCR, the repertoire was profiled, and TCRdb retains in-frame clones only, with some absent. The repertoire holds more than 70,000 clones, with approximately 96% as singletons. This TCR was recovered from a human donor in good health. The sequenced sample was T cells isolated from PBMCs.

CDR3: CASTTTGYNQPQHF. CDR3 bases: TGTGCCAGTACCACAACCGGGTACAATCAGCCCCAGCATTTT. The rearrangement joins TRBV19 to TRBJ1-5; D is ambiguous. There are 14 residues in the CDR3. V lost 7 bases, J lost 3 bases, and 13 bases lay in between. The germline V gene has CDR1 LNHDA and CDR2 SQIVND (reference sequence).